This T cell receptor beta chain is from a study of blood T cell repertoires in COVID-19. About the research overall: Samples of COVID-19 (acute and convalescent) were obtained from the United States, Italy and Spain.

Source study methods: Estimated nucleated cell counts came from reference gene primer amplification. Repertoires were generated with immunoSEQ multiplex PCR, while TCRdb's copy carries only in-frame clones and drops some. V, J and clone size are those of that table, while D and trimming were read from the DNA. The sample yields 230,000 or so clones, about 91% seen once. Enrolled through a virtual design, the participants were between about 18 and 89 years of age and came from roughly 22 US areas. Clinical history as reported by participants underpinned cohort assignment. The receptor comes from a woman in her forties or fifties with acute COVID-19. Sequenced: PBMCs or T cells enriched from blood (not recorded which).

In DNA form, the CDR3 reads TGTGCCATTCGTCCGGGACAAATCACCGGGGAGCTGTTTTTT. As protein: CAIRPGQITGELFF. The chain couples TRBV10-3 to TRBJ2-2; weak D call: TRBD1 (6 bases). Germline V gene data show CDR1 as ENHRY and CDR2 as SYGVKD. This CDR3 comprises 14 residues. V lost 9 bases and J lost 4, with 15 bases in between.